This T cell receptor beta chain was captured in a study of CD8 T cells in ankylosing spondylitis. Study results and caveats: A motif of eight or nine highly homologous TCR beta variants was seen as apparently characteristic of ankylosing spondylitis blood.

The CDR3 extends over 18 amino acids. The junction had 17 bases not matched to a gene; V was cut back by 5 bases and J by 0 bases. CDR1 and CDR2 from the germline V gene are DFQATT and SNEGSKA (reference sequence). Details on this clonotype: What it binds is unknown.

One entry per CDR3 protein, called by TCRdb with MiXCR from the 5' RACE reads. This sample has under 850,000 distinct CDR3 sequences; under 20% occur once, and the top ten carry over 15%. The receptor comes from a male donor with ankylosing spondylitis. V gene TRBV20-1 combines with J gene TRBJ2-3; 7 nucleotides agree with TRBD2. Material: blood, either unsorted or a sorted T cell fraction (not recorded which). CDR3 sequence: CSAEEGLAEGPSTDTQYF. CDR3 coding DNA: TGCAGTGCTGAAGAAGGGCTAGCGGAAGGTCCTAGCACAGATACGCAGTATTTT.